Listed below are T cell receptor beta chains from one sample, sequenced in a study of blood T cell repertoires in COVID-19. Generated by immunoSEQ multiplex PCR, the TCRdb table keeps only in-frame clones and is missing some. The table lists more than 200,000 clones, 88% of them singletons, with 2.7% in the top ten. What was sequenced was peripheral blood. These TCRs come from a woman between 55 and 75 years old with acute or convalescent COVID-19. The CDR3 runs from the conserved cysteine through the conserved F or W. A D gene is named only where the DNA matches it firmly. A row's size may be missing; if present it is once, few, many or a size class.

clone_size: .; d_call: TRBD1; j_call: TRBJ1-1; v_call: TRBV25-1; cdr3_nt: TGTGCCAGCAGTGAATATAGACCACCGGGACAGGACACTGAAGCTTTCTTT; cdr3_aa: CASSEYRPPGQDTEAFF
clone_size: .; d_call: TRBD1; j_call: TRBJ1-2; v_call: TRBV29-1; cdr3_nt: TGCAGCGTGCCGACAGGGCCAAACTATGGCTACACCTTC; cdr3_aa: CSVPTGPNYGYTF
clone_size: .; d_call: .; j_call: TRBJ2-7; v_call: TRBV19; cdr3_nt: TGTGCCTCTATGGACGGGGCGGGGGCCTCCTACGAGCAGTACTTC; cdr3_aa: CASMDGAGASYEQYF
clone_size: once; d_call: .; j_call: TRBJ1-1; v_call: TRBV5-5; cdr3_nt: TGTGCCAGCAGCTTGGCAGGAAACTACACTGAAGCTTTCTTT; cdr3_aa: CASSLAGNYTEAFF
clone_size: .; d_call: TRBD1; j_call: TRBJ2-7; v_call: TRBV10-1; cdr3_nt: TGCGCCAGCAGCAGGGACAGGGGTTACGAGCAGTACTTC; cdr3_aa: CASSRDRGYEQYF
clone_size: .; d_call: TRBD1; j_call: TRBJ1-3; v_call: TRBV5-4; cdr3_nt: TGTGCCAGCAGCTCCGGGAGGACAGGGAGGGAAAACACCATATATTTT; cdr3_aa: CASSSGRTGRENTIYF
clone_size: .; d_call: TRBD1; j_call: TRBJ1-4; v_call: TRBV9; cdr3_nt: TGTGCCAGCAGCCCGGACAGGGGCGGGGGTGAAAAACTGTTTTTT; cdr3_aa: CASSPDRGGGEKLFF
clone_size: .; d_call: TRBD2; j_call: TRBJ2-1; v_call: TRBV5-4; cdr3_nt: TGTGCCAGCAGCCCTGCGGGGGGCCTTCCCTCCTACAATGAGCAGTTCTTC; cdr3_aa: CASSPAGGLPSYNEQFF
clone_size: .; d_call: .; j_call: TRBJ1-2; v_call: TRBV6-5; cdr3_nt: TGTGCCAGCAGTAGGAGCGAAAACAATGGCTACACCTTC; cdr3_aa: CASSRSENNGYTF
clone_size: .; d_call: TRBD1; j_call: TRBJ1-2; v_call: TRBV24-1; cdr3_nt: TGTGCCACCAGTGATGTAGACCGGGACAGGGGGGTCGTGAGGGGCTACACCTTC; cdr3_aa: CATSDVDRDRGVVRGYTF
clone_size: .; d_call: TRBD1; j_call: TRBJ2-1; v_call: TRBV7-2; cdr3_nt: TGTGCCAGCAGCTTCAGGGGGCCCTACAATGAGCAGTTCTTC; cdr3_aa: CASSFRGPYNEQFF
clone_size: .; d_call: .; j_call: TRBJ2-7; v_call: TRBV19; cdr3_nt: TGTGCCAGTAACTCCGGGACTTACAACGAGCAGTACTTC; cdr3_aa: CASNSGTYNEQYF
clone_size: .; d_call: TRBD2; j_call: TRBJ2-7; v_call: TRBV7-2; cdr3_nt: TGTGCCAGCAGCTTAGACCGGACTAGCGGGACCTACGAGCAGTACTTC; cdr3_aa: CASSLDRTSGTYEQYF
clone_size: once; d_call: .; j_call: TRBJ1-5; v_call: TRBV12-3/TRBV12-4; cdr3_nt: TGTGCCAGCAGTTTAGGGGCAAGGCAGCCCCAGCATTTT; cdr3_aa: CASSLGARQPQHF
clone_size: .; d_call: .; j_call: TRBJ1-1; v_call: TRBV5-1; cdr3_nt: TGCGCCAGCAGCTTGGGACAGGCCTCTCGATCAGCTATGAACACTGAAGCTTTCTTT; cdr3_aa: CASSLGQASRSAMNTEAFF
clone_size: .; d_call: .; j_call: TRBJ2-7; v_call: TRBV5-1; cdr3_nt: TGCGCCAGCAGCTTGGGTGGGGGGGCCCGCTACGAGCAGTACTTC; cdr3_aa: CASSLGGGARYEQYF
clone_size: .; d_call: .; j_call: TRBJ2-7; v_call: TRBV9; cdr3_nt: TGTGCCAGCAGCGTGGGCAACTCCTACGAGCAGTACTTC; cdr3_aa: CASSVGNSYEQYF
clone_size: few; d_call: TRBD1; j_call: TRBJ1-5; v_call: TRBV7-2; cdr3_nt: TGTGCCAGCAGCTCCAGGACAGGCCCAAATCAGCCCCAGCATTTT; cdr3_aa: CASSSRTGPNQPQHF
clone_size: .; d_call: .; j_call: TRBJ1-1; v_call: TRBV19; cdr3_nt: TGTGCCAGTCTCAAGAGGGCCCGAGGGCAGACTGAAGCTTTCTTT; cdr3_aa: CASLKRARGQTEAFF
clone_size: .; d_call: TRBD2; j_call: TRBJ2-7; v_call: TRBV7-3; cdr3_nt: TGTGCCAGCAGCTTCGGGACTAGCGGTGACTACGAGCAGTACTTC; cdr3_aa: CASSFGTSGDYEQYF
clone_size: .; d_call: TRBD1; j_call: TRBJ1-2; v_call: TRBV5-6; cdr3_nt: TGTGCCAGCAGCCCAGATTGGAGTGACAGGGGGTACTATGGCTACACCTTC; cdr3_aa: CASSPDWSDRGYYGYTF
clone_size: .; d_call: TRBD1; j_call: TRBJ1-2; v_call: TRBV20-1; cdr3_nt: TGTAGGGGGCTTGGCTACACCTTC; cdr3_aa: CRGLGYTF
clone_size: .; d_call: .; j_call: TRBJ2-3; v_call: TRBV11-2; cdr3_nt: TGTGCCAGCAGCTTACGGACACTGCAGTATTTT; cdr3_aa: CASSLRTLQYF
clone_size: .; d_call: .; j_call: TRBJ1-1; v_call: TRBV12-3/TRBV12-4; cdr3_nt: TGTGCCAGCGGCAAGACTGTAGAGGCTGAAGCTTTCTTT; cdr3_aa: CASGKTVEAEAFF
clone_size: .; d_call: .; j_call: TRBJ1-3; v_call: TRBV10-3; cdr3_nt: TGTGCCATCAGGAGGGAACTCTCTGGAAACACCATATATTTT; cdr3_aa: CAIRRELSGNTIYF
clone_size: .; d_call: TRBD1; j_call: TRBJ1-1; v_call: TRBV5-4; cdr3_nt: TGTGCCAGCAGCTTACGGGACAGGGGAGGGACTGAAGCTTTCTTT; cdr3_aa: CASSLRDRGGTEAFF
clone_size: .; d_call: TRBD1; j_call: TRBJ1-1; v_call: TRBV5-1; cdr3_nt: TGCGCCAGTACCAGGACAGGGGGCATGAACACTGAAGCTTTCTTT; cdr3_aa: CASTRTGGMNTEAFF
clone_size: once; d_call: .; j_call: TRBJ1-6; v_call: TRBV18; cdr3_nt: TGTGCCAGCTCACCGGGACTGGAGAATTCACCCCTCCACTTT; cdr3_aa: CASSPGLENSPLHF
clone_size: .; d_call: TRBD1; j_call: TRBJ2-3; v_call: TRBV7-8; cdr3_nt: TGTGCCAGCAGCCTCTGGACAGGGCTTAACACAGATACGCAGTATTTT; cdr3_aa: CASSLWTGLNTDTQYF
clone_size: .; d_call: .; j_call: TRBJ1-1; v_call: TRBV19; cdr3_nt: TGTGCCAGTAGTGAGCAGCGGATGAACACTGAAGCTTTCTTT; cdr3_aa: CASSEQRMNTEAFF
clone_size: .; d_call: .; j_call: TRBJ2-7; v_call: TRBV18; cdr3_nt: TGTGCCAGCTCACCGGCAGTCTCCTACGAGCAGTACTTC; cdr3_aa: CASSPAVSYEQYF
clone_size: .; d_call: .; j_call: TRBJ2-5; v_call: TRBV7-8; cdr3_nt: TGTGCCAGCAGCCAGGGCAGGGCGGTCCAAGAGACCCAGTACTTC; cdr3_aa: CASSQGRAVQETQYF
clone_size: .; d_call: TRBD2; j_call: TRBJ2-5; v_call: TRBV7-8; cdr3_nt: TGTGCCAGCAGCACGGGTGTACGCGCGGGGGGATTCCAAGAGACCCAGTACTTC; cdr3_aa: CASSTGVRAGGFQETQYF
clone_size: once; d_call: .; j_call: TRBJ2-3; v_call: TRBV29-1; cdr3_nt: TGCAGCGTTGAACTAGCGATCACAGATACGCAGTATTTT; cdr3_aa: CSVELAITDTQYF
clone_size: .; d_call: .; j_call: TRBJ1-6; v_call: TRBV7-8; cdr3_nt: TGTGCCAGCAGCTTAGCGTTAACAGCCAATTCACCCCTCCACTTT; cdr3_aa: CASSLALTANSPLHF
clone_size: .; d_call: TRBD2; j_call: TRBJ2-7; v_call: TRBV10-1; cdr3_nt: TGCGCCAGCAGTAAAGCAGTGAGTGCGGGAGGGCCCTACGAGCAGTACTTC; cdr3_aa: CASSKAVSAGGPYEQYF
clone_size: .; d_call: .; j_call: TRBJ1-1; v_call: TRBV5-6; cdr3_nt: TGTGCCAGCAGTCAACGGGGGGGAGACACTGAAGCTTTCTTT; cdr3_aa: CASSQRGGDTEAFF
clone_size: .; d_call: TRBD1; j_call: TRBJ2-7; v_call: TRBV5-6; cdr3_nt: TGTGCCAGCAGCATGGACAGGGCATCCTACGAGCAGTACTTC; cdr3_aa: CASSMDRASYEQYF
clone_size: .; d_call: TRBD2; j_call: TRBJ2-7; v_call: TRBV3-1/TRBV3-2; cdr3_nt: TGTGCCAGCAGCTATTTACGCAGCGGGGTGGGCTACGAGCAGTACTTC; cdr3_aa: CASSYLRSGVGYEQYF
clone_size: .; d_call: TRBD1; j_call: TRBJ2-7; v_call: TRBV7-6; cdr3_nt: TGTGCCAGCAGCCCCGGACAGGGGCTGTACGAGCAGTACTTC; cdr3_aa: CASSPGQGLYEQYF
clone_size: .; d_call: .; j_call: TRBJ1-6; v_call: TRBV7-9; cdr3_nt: TGTGCCAGCAGCCCCGTCGGGGGCTATAATTCACCCCTCCACTTT; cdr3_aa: CASSPVGGYNSPLHF
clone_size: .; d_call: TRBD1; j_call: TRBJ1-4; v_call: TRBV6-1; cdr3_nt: TGTGCCAGCAGTGAAATGATCGGGACAGGGAATGAAAAACTGTTTTTT; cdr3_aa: CASSEMIGTGNEKLFF
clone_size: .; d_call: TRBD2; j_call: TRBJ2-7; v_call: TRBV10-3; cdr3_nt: TGTGCCACTGGTGGCGCGGGAGGGCCGTACGAGCAGTACTTC; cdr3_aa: CATGGAGGPYEQYF
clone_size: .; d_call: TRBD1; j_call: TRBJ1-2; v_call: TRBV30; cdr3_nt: TGTGCCTGGAGTGTAGGGGGCGGCTACACCTTC; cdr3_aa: CAWSVGGGYTF
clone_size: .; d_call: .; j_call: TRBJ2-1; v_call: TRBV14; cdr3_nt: TGTGCCAGCAGCCTAACACAGGGTAATGAGCAGTTCTTC; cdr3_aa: CASSLTQGNEQFF
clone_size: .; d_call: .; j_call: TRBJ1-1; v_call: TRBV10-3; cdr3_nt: TGTGCCATCAGTGAGTCGGGCAGCCGCCAGGTGACTGAAGCTTTCTTT; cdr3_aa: CAISESGSRQVTEAFF
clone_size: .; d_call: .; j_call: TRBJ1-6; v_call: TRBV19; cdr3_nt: TGTGCCAGTAGTATAACCAATAGGGGTGTGTGGAATTCACCCCTCCACTTT; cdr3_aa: CASSITNRGVWNSPLHF
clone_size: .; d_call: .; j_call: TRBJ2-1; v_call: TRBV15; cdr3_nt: TGTGCCACCAGCAGTCTCAAACGGGAGAGGAGAAATGAGCAGTTCTTC; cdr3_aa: CATSSLKRERRNEQFF
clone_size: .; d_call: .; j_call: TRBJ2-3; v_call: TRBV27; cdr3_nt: TGTGCCAGCGCCAGGGGGGCTAGCACAGATACGCAGTATTTT; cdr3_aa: CASARGASTDTQYF
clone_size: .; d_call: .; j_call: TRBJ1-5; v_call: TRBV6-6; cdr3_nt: TGTGCCAGCAGTTTCAGGGCGGGGGTTACGAATCAGCCCCAGCATTTT; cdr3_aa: CASSFRAGVTNQPQHF
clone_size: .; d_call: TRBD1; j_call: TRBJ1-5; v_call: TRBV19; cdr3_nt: TGTGCCAGTGGGGGGACAGGGAATCAGCCCCAGCATTTT; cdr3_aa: CASGGTGNQPQHF
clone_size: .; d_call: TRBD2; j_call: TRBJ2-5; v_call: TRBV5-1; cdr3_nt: TGCGCCAGCAGCCCCGGACTAGCGGGAGGGTCCCAAGAGACCCAGTACTTC; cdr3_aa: CASSPGLAGGSQETQYF
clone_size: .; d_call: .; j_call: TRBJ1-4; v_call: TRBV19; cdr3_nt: TGTGCCAGTAAGGAGAGTCCGGTGGCTAATGAAAAACTGTTTTTT; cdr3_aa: CASKESPVANEKLFF
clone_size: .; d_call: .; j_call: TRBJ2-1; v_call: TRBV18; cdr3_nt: TGTGCCAGCTCACCACCCCTTGCCTTCCGGGAGCAGTTCTTC; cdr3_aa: CASSPPLAFREQFF
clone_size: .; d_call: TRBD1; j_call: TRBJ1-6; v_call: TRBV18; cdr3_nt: TGTGCCAGCTCACCGCCGGGACAGGGGGCGCTTAATTCACCCCTCCACTTT; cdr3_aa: CASSPPGQGALNSPLHF
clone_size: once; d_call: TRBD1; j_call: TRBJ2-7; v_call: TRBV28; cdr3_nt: TGTGCCAGCAGTTCACAGGGGGCGCTGGACGAGCAGTACTTC; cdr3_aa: CASSSQGALDEQYF
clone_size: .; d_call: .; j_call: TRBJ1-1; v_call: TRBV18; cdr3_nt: TGTGCCAGCTCACCCTTGGCGGAGAACACTGAAGCTTTCTTT; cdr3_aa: CASSPLAENTEAFF